This record looks at one TCR beta chain sequence and its context. In its sample, this clone was seen once. Its antigen is still unknown. No base-level quality is on record; no much larger clone is a single base apart. TCRbeta CDR3 regions were sequenced with the immunoSEQ Assay. After extraction, genomic DNA underwent amplification by bias-controlled multiplex PCR, followed by high-throughput sequencing. Regarding the original processing steps: To quantify the absolute abundance of each unique TCRbeta CDR3 region, sequences were collapsed and filtered. T cell fraction was estimated by normalizing TCRbeta template counts to usable DNA, with usable DNA measured through amplification of reference genes found in all nucleated cells. Repertoire TCRs were annotated as SARS-CoV-2-specific by exact matching of V gene, CDR3 amino acid sequence and J gene to a known reactive TCR set. The reference SARS-CoV-2 TCR set was obtained from MIRA and was filtered for enrichment in COVID-19-positive ImmuneCODE repertoires, whereby public or cross-reactive TCRs were removed. Based on the MIRA antigens, annotated TCRs were further analysed at the level of specific ORF or position within ORF. Depth was the summed frequency of annotated unique rearrangements, while breadth was defined as annotated unique rearrangements over total unique productive rearrangements. Two-sided Wilcoxon rank-sum tests were applied when comparing TCR breadth between groups. As stored in TCRdb, this immuneACCESS dataset retains in-frame rearrangements with V and J assigned. A fraction of the clones does not appear; measured against another copy, unresolved V genes explain less than half of the discrepancy, and the remainder lacks a known reason. That table supplies the V and J calls and clone size; D and trimming were determined from the DNA. For this sample there are over 200,000 clones; around 89% appear just once. The top ten clonotypes cover around a tenth of the sample.

Its CDR3 holds 15 amino acids, cysteine through phenylalanine. Left in the record is the CDR3 DNA by itself, 45 bases read in frame from the first base. The germline V gene provides CDR1 MNHEY and CDR2 SVGAGI. The germline V and J ends show losses of 2 bases and 6 bases respectively, and no gene match explains 4 bases of the junction. This sample stems from a study of Ad26.COV2.S vaccination and SARS-CoV-2 variants (dated by TCRdb to the early 2020s). About the study as a whole: Donors in the vaccine arm were drawn from COV1001, a phase I-IIa trial of Ad26.COV2.S in healthy adults that was multicentre, randomized, double-blind and placebo-controlled. Ad26.COV2.S was administered intramuscularly at 5 x 10^10 or 1 x 10^11 viral particles, either as a single shot or as two shots given 56 days apart. Investigators did not know the trial group allocation while performing experiments and assessing outcomes. A total of around 32 samples were included in the TCR-sequenced set, comprising around 19 Ad26.COV2.S vaccine recipients, 5 placebo recipients and 8 SARS-CoV-2 convalescent individuals. TCRbeta repertoire sequencing was used to assess the specificity and breadth of SARS-CoV-2-reactive T cell receptors after Ad26.COV2.S vaccination. Participants in the trial were split at random into five groups of five each, receiving low-dose or high-dose Ad26.COV2.S once or twice, or else placebo on both occasions. The investigation overall reported the following: Compared with placebo recipients, Ad26.COV2.S recipients showed higher spike-specific TCR breadth (P = 0.0014). Non-spike TCR breadth was comparable between vaccine and placebo recipients, consistent with the vaccine containing only spike. The authors noted that total T cell responses may have been underestimated by the TCR breadth and depth analyses. The study lacked the statistical power to compare responses across vaccine doses or regimens. After vaccination, substantial breadth of spike-specific CD8+ and CD4+ T cell responses was reported.

In light of the paper, this sample's treatment or condition label describes: some 20 received Ad26.COV2.S at low or high dose, single or two shots; about 5 received placebo; per-sample allocation not given. Repertoires of vaccine and placebo recipients were sequenced from samples taken on day 63 after the first injection. Cohort 1b enrolled roughly 25 adults aged 18-55 years at a single site in Boston, USA, between 29 July and 7 August 2020. Ad26.COV2.S was a replication-incompetent adenovirus type 26 vector that expressed a prefusion-stabilized SARS-CoV-2 spike protein derived from the original Wuhan strain.

The TCR sequence derives from a person aged 18-60 years who received the Ad26.COV2.S COVID-19 vaccine or a placebo. Source: peripheral blood, taken in a trial of Ad26.COV2.S vaccine versus placebo. The rearranged segments are TRBV6-5 and TRBJ2-1; 10 nucleotides in the junction match TRBD2. CDR3 reads: CASSYERGGGNEQFF. The DNA is TGTGCCAGCAGTTACGAGCGGGGGGGCGGCAATGAGCAGTTCTTC.